This T cell receptor beta chain is drawn from a study of Graves' ophthalmopathy and Graves' hyperthyroidism. Study results and caveats: With approximately 88% sensitivity and roughly 77% specificity, a 13-signature model separated ophthalmopathy from stable hyperthyroidism. A majority of expanded thyroid clonotypes exceeding 0.001 frequency were likewise present in blood.

PBMCs were density-gradient isolated from roughly 10 ml fresh blood. The TCR beta CDR3 regions underwent amplification from RNA transcripts. Second-round multiplex PCR came after first-round RT-PCR with HTBI primers. TCRdb re-derived calls from the multiplex PCR reads in MiXCR, one entry per CDR3 protein. The sample includes almost 750,000 distinct CDR3 sequences, roughly 40% of them seen just once. The CDR3 has 14 amino acids. CDR1 is SGHAT, CDR2 FQNNGV, per germline. This clonotype was seen a handful of times. What it binds is not known. A junction end diverges from the germline sequence, so it may reflect a read error.

Material: peripheral blood. The clonotype comes from an adult man with Graves' ophthalmopathy. The chain recombines TRBV11-2 with TRBJ1-5; 7 nucleotides align to TRBD1. In DNA, the CDR3 is TGTGCCAGCAGTTTAGGACAGGTAGATCAGCCCCAGCATTTT. Protein: CASSLGQVDQPQHF.